A single sample gave rise to the 25 T cell receptor beta chains below, sequenced in a study of T cells in Graves' hyperthyroidism and ophthalmopathy. Amplified TCR beta CDR3 regions came from RNA transcripts. RT-PCR in the first round (using the HTBI primer set) targeted the TCR CDR3. TCRdb passed the multiplex PCR reads through MiXCR, listing each CDR3 protein once. The repertoire includes roughly 800,000 distinct CDR3 sequences, over 35% of them detected once, and approximately 10% sits in the top ten. The sequencing input was blood. The receptors come from a man aged 18 to 30 with Graves' hyperthyroidism.

In the case of this clonotype: One end of the junction is discordant with germline, which a read error may explain. J is TRBJ1-4 and V is TRBV7-9; D uncertain. Germline-derived CDR1 and CDR2 are SEHNR and FQNEAQ (reference sequence). The CDR3 sequence is 15 residues long. CDR3 region: CASSQEGAYSEKLFF. In DNA form, the CDR3 reads TGCGCCAGCAGCCAAGAGGGTGCTTATAGTGAAAAACTGTTTTTT. Together with reference TRBV7-9 and TRBJ1-4, the CDR3 gives the full variable domain: DTGVSQNPRHKITKRGQNVTFRCDPISEHNRLYWYRQTLGQGPEFLTYFQNEAQLEKSRLLSDRFSAERPKGSFSTLEIQRTEQGDSAMYLCASSQEGAYSEKLFFGSGTQLSVL.

The sample holds a few counts of this clonotype. V gene TRBV20-1 combines with J gene TRBJ2-2, with 7 bases aligning to TRBD2. Germline CDR1 DFQATT, CDR2 SNEGSKA (reference sequence). CDR3 length: 13 amino acids. Trimming removed 6 bases from V and 1 base from J; junction bases left unmatched: 2. The CDR3 DNA is TGCAGTGCCGAGCGGGAGAACACCGGGGAGCTGTTTTTT. Amino acid sequence: CSAERENTGELFF.

In its sample, this clonotype was seen many times. This sequence joins TRBV29-1 and TRBJ2-6; tentatively, D is TRBD1 (5 bases). V gave up 6 bases and J gave up 2 bases, with 20 bases separating them. The CDR3 loop spans 17 amino acids. Germline CDR1 SQVTM, CDR2 ANQGSEA. The CDR3 loop is CSVVLGAPPAGANVLTF. The CDR3 bases are TGCAGCGTCGTACTTGGGGCACCTCCAGCTGGGGCCAACGTCCTGACTTTC.

To note about this clonotype: A much larger clonotype is one base distant, so this may be a read error. The chain combines TRBV12-3 or TRBV12-4 with TRBJ2-5; D perhaps matches TRBD2 (6 bases). This CDR3 spans 14 amino acids. The ends were cut back, 6 bases at V and 1 base at J, with 12 bases in the middle. The CDR3 bases are TGTGCCAGCAGCCGGGACTTATTCCAAGAGACCCAGTACTTC. This translates into CASSRDLFQETQYF.

This clonotype has a count of ten or more. The chain couples TRBV9 to TRBJ1-3; no definite D call. The CDR3 sequence is 13 residues long. V lost 4 bases and J 0 bases, leaving 5 bases between the germline ends. Germline V lookup: CDR1 SGDLS, CDR2 YYNGEE. CDR3 sequence reads: CASSPNSGNTIYF. CDR3 nucleotide sequence: TGTGCCAGCAGCCCCAACTCTGGAAACACCATATATTTT.

V is TRBV4-2 and J is TRBJ2-5; D unresolved. Germline assignment: CDR1 LGHNA and CDR2 YNFKEQ. Trimming pared 6 bases from V and 5 bases from J, leaving 7 bases between. CDR3 length: 11 residues. In nucleotides, the CDR3 is TGTGCCAGCAGATATGGCGAGACCCAGTACTTC. Its protein product is CASRYGETQYF.

This sequence joins TRBV5-6 and TRBJ2-5; D may be TRBD2 (6 bases). Trimming shortened V by 4 bases and J by 3 bases, and 16 bases separated the two germline ends. Germline V gives CDR1 SGHDT, CDR2 YYEEEE. The CDR3 has 15 amino acids. CDR3 residues: CASSPGRNHEETQYF. CDR3 DNA: TGTGCCAGCAGCCCTGGGAGGAATCATGAAGAGACCCAGTACTTC. Full variable domain (missing parts from reference TRBV5-6 and TRBJ2-5): DAGVTQSPTHLIKTRGQQVTLRCSPKSGHDTVSWYQQALGQGPQFIFQYYEEEERQRGNFPDRFSGHQFPNYSSELNVNALLLGDSALYLCASSPGRNHEETQYFGPGTRLLVL.

This clonotype was counted many times. V gene TRBV29-1 combines with J gene TRBJ2-2, with D unclear. Germline V lookup: CDR1 SQVTM, CDR2 ANQGSEA. This CDR3 contains 13 residues. Trimming removed 6 bases from V and 3 bases from J, with 11 bases in between. The CDR3 nucleotides are TGCAGCGTCCTTGGTGGGCACACCGGGGAGCTGTTTTTT. Amino acids: CSVLGGHTGELFF.

The rearrangement links TRBV7-2 to TRBJ2-7; D may be TRBD2 (6 bases). The V gene lost 5 bases and the J gene lost 6 bases, with 20 bases spanning the gap. Germline V gene sequence: CDR1 SGHTA, CDR2 FQGNSA. The CDR3 is 15 amino acids. The CDR3 region is CASSTEVTSPLEQYF. CDR3 in DNA: TGTGCCAGCAGCACCGAGGTAACTAGCCCTCTCGAGCAGTACTTC.

This chain links TRBV9 with TRBJ1-6; 10 nucleotides match TRBD1. The CDR3 covers 17 residues. Per the germline V gene, CDR1 is SGDLS and CDR2 is YYNGEE. The V gene end was trimmed by 4 bases and the J gene end by 3 bases; junction bases not matched to a gene: 7. CDR3 region: CASSLFGTGDYNSPLHF. In DNA, the CDR3 is TGTGCCAGCAGCCTTTTTGGGACAGGGGACTATAATTCACCCCTCCACTTT.

There are many counts of this clonotype. This chain connects TRBV25-1 to TRBJ1-4; TRBD1 might be the D (5 bases). The CDR3 contains 15 residues. Trimming took 6 bases from V and 4 from J, leaving 15 bases between them. Germline CDR1 MGHDK, CDR2 SYGVNS. This CDR3 reads CASSQSQGNNEKLFF. The DNA of the CDR3 is TGTGCCAGCAGCCAGAGCCAGGGCAATAATGAAAAACTGTTTTTT.

The chain carries TRBV4-3 and TRBJ1-5; tentative D call: TRBD1 (5 bases). V lost 0 bases, J lost 4 bases, and 13 bases lay in between. The CDR3 extends over 16 amino acids. Germline CDR1 and CDR2: LGHNA and YSLEER. CDR3 nucleotide sequence: TGCGCCAGCAGCCAAGATCTGGGGACGGTTAATCAGCCCCAGCATTTT. This gives the protein CASSQDLGTVNQPQHF.

This clonotype was counted between two and nine times. The chain employs TRBV6-1 and TRBJ2-5; 9 bases agree with TRBD2. The germline V gene encodes CDR1 MNHNS and CDR2 SASEGT. With 3 bases clipped from V and 0 bases from J, the junction kept 5 bases outside the gene matches. The CDR3 has 16 residues. CDR3 in amino acids: CASSDVAGAYQETQYF. DNA of the CDR3: TGTGCCAGCAGTGACGTAGCGGGGGCGTACCAAGAGACCCAGTACTTC.

The CDR3 loop is CASSYPTGKETQYF. DNA for the CDR3: TGTGCCAGCAGTTACCCTACAGGGAAAGAGACCCAGTACTTC. The genes are TRBV6-2 or TRBV6-3 and TRBJ2-5; D perhaps matches TRBD1 (6 bases). CDR1 MNHEY and CDR2 SVGEGT come from the germline V gene. V was pared by 2 bases and J by 3 bases, with 10 bases between. This CDR3 has 14 residues.

A word on this clonotype: A read error is likely, as this CDR3 ends without the conserved phenylalanine or tryptophan. The limits of the CDR3 on the DNA are not certain, so only TCRdb's listed CDR3 is given. The chain carries TRBV2 and TRBJ2-7; the DNA was not used to check the table's D call, TRBD2. CDR1 is SNHLY and CDR2 is FYNNEI in the germline V gene. The CDR3 has 14 amino acids, counting both end residues. CDR3 sequence reads: CASSPRTSGRSQRY.

On this clonotype: A read error is possible here, since a much larger clone lies one base away. The chain has TRBV20-1 and TRBJ2-5; 9 bases are a match to TRBD1. CDR1 and CDR2 (germline): DFQATT, SNEGSKA (reference sequence). The CDR3 spans 15 residues. The junction had 15 bases not matched to a gene; V was cut back by 4 bases and J by 9 bases. CDR3 coding DNA: TGCAGTGCTAAACTGGACAGGGGTAATCTCGAGGCCCAGTACTTC. It encodes CSAKLDRGNLEAQYF.

The chain couples TRBV7-9 to TRBJ2-7, with 10 bases that match TRBD1. Looked up from germline, CDR1 is SEHNR and CDR2 is FQNEAQ (reference sequence). Trimming at V came to 5 bases and at J to 7 bases, leaving 5 bases not matched to a gene. The CDR3 contains 13 residues. DNA for the CDR3: TGTGCCAGCAGCGCCGGACAGGGGGGGGAGCAGTACTTC. Protein: CASSAGQGGEQYF.

In this sample, this clonotype turned up many times. The V and J genes are TRBV5-1 and TRBJ2-7, with D unclear. The germline V and J ends were trimmed by 4 bases and 3 bases, with 14 bases remaining between them. Germline CDR1 reads SGHRS; CDR2 reads YFSETQ. The CDR3 covers 14 residues. CDR3 coding DNA: TGCGCCAGCAGCCCCGAAGGGAAGGGCTACGAGCAGTACTTC. It is translated as CASSPEGKGYEQYF.

The chain uses TRBV4-1 and TRBJ2-5, with D unclear. With 4 bases removed from V and 1 base from J, the gap between germline ends came to 10 bases. Germline CDR1 MGHRA, CDR2 YSYEKL. This CDR3 contains 14 residues. The CDR3 DNA reads as TGCGCCAGCAGCCGTTTAGGTTTCCAAGAGACCCAGTACTTC. Its protein is CASSRLGFQETQYF.

The chain has TRBV10-3 and TRBJ1-2; no clear D gene. The CDR3 spans 12 residues. Germline CDR1 and CDR2: ENHRY and SYGVKD. With 3 bases removed from V and 9 bases from J, the gap between germline ends came to 11 bases. CDR3 sequence: CAISDPSASYTF. The CDR3 DNA sequence: TGTGCCATCAGTGACCCATCGGCTAGCTACACCTTC.

V usage is TRBV11-1 and J usage is TRBJ1-2, with 9 bases aligning to TRBD1. This CDR3 has 15 residues. The trim removed 1 base at V and 6 bases at J, leaving 6 bases unmatched. Germline values: CDR1 SGHAT, CDR2 FQDESV (reference sequence). The CDR3 sequence is CASSLGRGQGHGYTF. CDR3 in DNA: TGTGCCAGCAGCTTAGGCCGGGGACAGGGCCATGGCTACACCTTC.

The CDR3 here is CATSRDPGQGAYEQYF. The CDR3 bases are TGTGCCACCAGCAGAGATCCCGGACAGGGGGCCTACGAGCAGTACTTC. The chain carries TRBV15 and TRBJ2-7; TRBD1 matches at 10 bases. The CDR3 covers 16 residues. CDR1 LNHNV and CDR2 YYDKDF come from the germline V gene (reference sequence). With V trimmed by 0 bases and J by 2 bases, 4 bases remained unmatched.

This clonotype was detected only a few times. This chain links TRBV7-2 with TRBJ2-7; D remains ambiguous. The V gene's germline CDR1 is SGHTA and CDR2 FQGNSA. This CDR3 is built from 15 residues. V was trimmed by 1 base and J by 2 bases, leaving 12 bases between them. The CDR3 here is CASSLVSDPPYEQYF. The CDR3 nucleotides are TGTGCCAGCAGCTTAGTCTCGGACCCACCCTACGAGCAGTACTTC.

This clonotype was observed many times. The gene calls are TRBV20-1 and TRBJ1-3, with 9 bases lining up with TRBD1. The ends lost 5 bases at V and 1 base at J; junction bases unmatched: 6. Germline lookup yields CDR1 DFQATT and CDR2 SNEGSKA (reference sequence). The CDR3 loop spans 15 amino acids. The CDR3 spells CSARGQGSSGNTIYF. The DNA of the CDR3 is TGCAGTGCTCGAGGACAGGGGTCGTCTGGAAACACCATATATTTT.

The count of this clonotype is one. A read error is possible here, since a much larger clone lies one base away. The chain recombines TRBV5-1 with TRBJ1-1; a weak D match, TRBD1 (5 bases). The V end was cut by 4 bases, the J end by 6 bases, with 13 bases between. The CDR3 has 13 amino acids. The germline CDR1 and CDR2 sequences are SGHRS and YFSETQ. As DNA, the CDR3 is TGCGCCAGCAGCCGGGACGGCGGGGCTGAAGCTTTCTTT. This codes for CASSRDGGAEAFF.